The clone carrying this T cell receptor (beta chain) was detected only a few times. CDR3 length equals 14 residues. CDR1 and CDR2 from the germline V gene are LGHDT and YNNKEL (reference sequence). Trimming took off 4 bases at V and 7 bases at J, with 14 bases between the two ends. The data belong to a study of patients and donors after allogeneic stem cell transplantation. TCRdb used MiXCR to reprocess the RT-PCR reads, holding one entry per CDR3 protein. This table has approximately 170,000 distinct CDR3 sequences, about 24% appearing once. This chain links TRBV3-1 with TRBJ1-5; D is unclear. This TCR came from a human donor who was either an allogeneic HSCT recipient or a stem cell or donor lymphocyte infusion donor (not recorded which). It is not recorded whose cells these are; they may come from a transplant donor. Sequencing input: blood, either unsorted or a sorted T cell fraction (not recorded which). The CDR3 is CASSRGPTGQPQHF. CDR3 in DNA: TGTGCCAGCAGCCGAGGCCCCACGGGACAGCCCCAGCATTTT.